This T cell receptor beta chain is drawn from a study of T cell responses to AZD1222 COVID-19 vaccine. About the study: Pooling covered second doses at about 4 or about 12 weeks.

Study results and caveats: Researchers report vaccine-associated CD4 TCRs spanning spike, with dominance at 160-218 and 743-854. Donors were chiefly white British, with a greater number of females, and clonal diversity was perhaps underestimated.

This clone occurred a few times. What it binds is unknown. Trimming at V came to 4 bases and at J to 4 bases, leaving 9 bases not matched to a gene. The CDR3 extends over 16 amino acids. Germline V gives CDR1 ENHRY, CDR2 SYGVKD. Repertoires were generated with immunoSEQ multiplex PCR, while TCRdb's copy carries only in-frame clones and drops some. The table includes about 92,000 clones, roughly 90% detected once. This receptor was identified in an adult in good health. The chain has TRBV10-3 and TRBJ2-3; 9 bases are a match to TRBD1. The starting material was peripheral blood, obtained on day 0 of AZD1222 vaccination. CDR3 region: CAISASDRGHSDTQYF. The CDR3 coding sequence is TGTGCCATCAGTGCATCGGACAGGGGTCACTCAGATACGCAGTATTTT.